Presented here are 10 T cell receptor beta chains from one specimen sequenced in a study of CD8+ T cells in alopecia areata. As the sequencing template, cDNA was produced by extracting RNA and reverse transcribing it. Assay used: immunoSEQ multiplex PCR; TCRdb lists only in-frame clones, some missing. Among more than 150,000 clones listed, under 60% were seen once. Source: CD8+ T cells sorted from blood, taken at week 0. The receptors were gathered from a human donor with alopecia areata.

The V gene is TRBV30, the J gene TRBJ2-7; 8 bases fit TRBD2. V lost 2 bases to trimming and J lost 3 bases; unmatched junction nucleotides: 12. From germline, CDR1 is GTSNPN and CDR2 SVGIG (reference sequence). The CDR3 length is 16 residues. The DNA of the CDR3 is TGTGCCTGGAGTTCCCCCCGGGAGGGAGAGAACTACGAGCAGTACTTC. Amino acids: CAWSSPREGENYEQYF.

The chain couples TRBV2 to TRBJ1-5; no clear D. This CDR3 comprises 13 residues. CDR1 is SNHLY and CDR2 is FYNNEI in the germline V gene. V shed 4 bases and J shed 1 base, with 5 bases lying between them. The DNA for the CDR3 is TGTGCCAGCAGTGTAGGGAGCAATCAGCCCCAGCATTTT. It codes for CASSVGSNQPQHF.

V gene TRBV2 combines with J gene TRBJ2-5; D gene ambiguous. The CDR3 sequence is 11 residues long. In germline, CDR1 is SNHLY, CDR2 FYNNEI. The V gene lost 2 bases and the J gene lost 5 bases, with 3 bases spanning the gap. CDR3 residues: CASSETETQYF. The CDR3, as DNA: TGTGCCAGCAGTGAAACGGAGACCCAGTACTTC.

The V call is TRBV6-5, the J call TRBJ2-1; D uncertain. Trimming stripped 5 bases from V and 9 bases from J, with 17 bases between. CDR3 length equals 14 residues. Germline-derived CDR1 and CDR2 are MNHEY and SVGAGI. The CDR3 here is CASSPVENSVEQFF. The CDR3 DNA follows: TGTGCCAGCAGTCCCGTGGAGAATTCAGTTGAGCAGTTCTTC.

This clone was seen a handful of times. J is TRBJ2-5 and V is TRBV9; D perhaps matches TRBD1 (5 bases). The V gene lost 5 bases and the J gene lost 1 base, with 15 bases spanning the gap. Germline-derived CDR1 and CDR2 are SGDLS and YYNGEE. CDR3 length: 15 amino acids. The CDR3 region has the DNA TGTGCCAGCAGACCTATTGGGGCAGCCCAAGAGACCCAGTACTTC. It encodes CASRPIGAAQETQYF. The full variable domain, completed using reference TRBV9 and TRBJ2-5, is DSGVTQTPKHLITATGQRVTLRCSPRSGDLSVYWYQQSLDQGLQFLIQYYNGEERAKGNILERFSAQQFPDLHSELNLSSLELGDSALYFCASRPIGAAQETQYFGPGTRLLVL.

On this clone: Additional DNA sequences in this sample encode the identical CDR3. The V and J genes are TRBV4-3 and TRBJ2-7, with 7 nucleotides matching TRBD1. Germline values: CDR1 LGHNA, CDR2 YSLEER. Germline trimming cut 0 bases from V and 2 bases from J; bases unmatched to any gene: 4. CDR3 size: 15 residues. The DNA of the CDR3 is TGCGCCAGCAGCCAAGATCGGGACAGCCCCTACGAGCAGTACTTC. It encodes CASSQDRDSPYEQYF.

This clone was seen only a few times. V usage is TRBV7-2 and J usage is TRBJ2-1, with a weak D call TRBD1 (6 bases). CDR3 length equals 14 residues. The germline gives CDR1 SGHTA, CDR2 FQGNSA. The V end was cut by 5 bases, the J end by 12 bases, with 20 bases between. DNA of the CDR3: TGTGCCAGCAGCCGGGACATTTACCCAATGTCGCAGTTCTTC. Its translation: CASSRDIYPMSQFF.

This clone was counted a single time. DNA of the CDR3: TGTGCTAGTGGTTTGGAACAGAGAAACTATGGCTACACCTTC. Translating it yields CASGLEQRNYGYTF. This rearrangement joins TRBV12-5 to TRBJ1-2, with D uncertain. The CDR3 length is 14 residues. Trimming pared 1 base from V and 2 bases from J, leaving 8 bases between. Germline CDR1 is LGHNT and CDR2 is FRNRAP.

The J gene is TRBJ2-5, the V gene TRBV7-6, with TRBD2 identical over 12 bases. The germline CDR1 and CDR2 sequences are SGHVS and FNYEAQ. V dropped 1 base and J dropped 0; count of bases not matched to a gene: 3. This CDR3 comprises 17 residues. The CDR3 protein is CASSLGLAGAYQETQYF. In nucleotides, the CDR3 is TGTGCCAGCAGCTTAGGACTAGCGGGGGCATACCAAGAGACCCAGTACTTC.

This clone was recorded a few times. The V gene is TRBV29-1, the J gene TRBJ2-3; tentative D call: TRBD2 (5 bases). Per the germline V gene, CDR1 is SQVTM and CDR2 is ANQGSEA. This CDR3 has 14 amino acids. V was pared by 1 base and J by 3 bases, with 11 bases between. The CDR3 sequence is CSVEVGSGTDTQYF. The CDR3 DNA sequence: TGCAGCGTTGAAGTCGGAAGCGGTACAGATACGCAGTATTTT.